At least ten counts were recorded for the clone carrying this TCR beta chain. This specimen belongs to a study of blood T cells in healthy people across ages. For the second PCR, which ran for roughly 6 to 12 cycles, a sample-barcoded 5' primer and a J-beta primer mix were used. One entry per CDR3 protein results from TCRdb running MiXCR on the 5' RACE reads. The table shows 1.5 million to 2 million distinct CDR3 sequences, with roughly 27% occurring only once. Germline CDR1 and CDR2: MNHEY and SVGEGT. V lost 10 bases to trimming and J lost 0 bases, with 13 bases between them. This CDR3 is 14 amino acids long.

This sequence was found in a woman aged 25 to 45 in good health. The specimen sequenced was blood. This sequence joins TRBV6-2 or TRBV6-3 and TRBJ2-1; D is uncertain. CDR3: CAIRLYSSYNEQFF. CDR3 nucleotide sequence: TGTGCCATCCGCCTATACTCCTCCTACAATGAGCAGTTCTTC.